Listed below are T cell receptor beta chains from one sample, sequenced in a study of blood T cell repertoires in COVID-19. Using immunoSEQ multiplex PCR, the repertoire was profiled, and TCRdb retains in-frame clones only, with some absent. The sample includes 190,000 or so clones, roughly 90% seen only once; the top ten take 10%. Sequenced material: PBMCs or T cells enriched from blood (not recorded which). The receptors shown here come from a man aged 18 to 29 with acute COVID-19. The CDR3 runs from the conserved cysteine through the conserved F or W. The D gene is left open where the match is weak. Clone sizes are given selectively: once, few, many, or a class where the clone is expanded.

NA	TRBV5-1	TRBJ2-7	14	NA	TGCGCCAGCAGCCCGGCGGGGAGCGGTACCGAGCAGTACTTC	CASSPAGSGTEQYF
NA	TRBV10-1	TRBJ2-7	13	NA	TGCGCCAGCGCGCCATATCCAACCTACGAGCAGTACTTC	CASAPYPTYEQYF
NA	TRBV7-9	TRBJ1-2	11	NA	TGTGCCAGCAGCTTAGGCGGTGGCTACACCTTC	CASSLGGGYTF
NA	TRBV12-3/TRBV12-4	TRBJ1-2	13	NA	TGTGCCAGCAGTTTAGGGCAAAACTATGGCTACACCTTC	CASSLGQNYGYTF
TRBD2	TRBV6-1	TRBJ2-1	16	few	TGTGCCAGCAGTGAAGCGCGGGCGGGAGCTAACGTAGAGCAGTTCTTC	CASSEARAGANVEQFF
TRBD1	TRBV9	TRBJ1-6	15	few	TGTGCCAGCAGCGTAGCTCAGGGGGGAAATTCACCCCTCCACTTT	CASSVAQGGNSPLHF
NA	TRBV14	TRBJ1-2	14	NA	TGTGCCAGCAGCTGGAACATGGAAGCGTATGGCTACACCTTC	CASSWNMEAYGYTF
TRBD2	TRBV27	TRBJ2-1	15	NA	TGTGCCAGCAGTCTAGGACTAGCGGAGACCAATGAGCAGTTCTTC	CASSLGLAETNEQFF
TRBD2	TRBV5-1	TRBJ2-7	15	NA	TGCGCCAGCAGCGGGGGGACTAGCGGACCTTACGAGCAGTACTTC	CASSGGTSGPYEQYF
TRBD1	TRBV9	TRBJ1-2	13	NA	TGTGCCAGCAGCCCCGGGACAGGGTTTGGCTACACCTTC	CASSPGTGFGYTF
NA	TRBV6-2/TRBV6-3	TRBJ2-7	13	NA	TGTGCCAGCAGTTTAGGACTCCCCTACGAGCAGTACTTC	CASSLGLPYEQYF
TRBD1	TRBV28	TRBJ1-2	14	NA	TGTGCCAGCAGTGGGACAGGGGGAAGCTATGGCTACACCTTC	CASSGTGGSYGYTF
NA	TRBV4-1	TRBJ2-7	14	NA	TGCGCCAGCAGCCAAGATCGGGTAGCCCACGAGCAGTACTTC	CASSQDRVAHEQYF
TRBD2	TRBV5-1	TRBJ2-1	15	once	TGCGCCAGCACTCTGAAACTAGCGGGAGGGGGTGAGCAGTTCTTC	CASTLKLAGGGEQFF
TRBD1	TRBV5-1	TRBJ2-3	18	once	TGCGCCAGCAGCCCAATTCGTCGGACAGGGTTTGGCACAGATACGCAGTATTTT	CASSPIRRTGFGTDTQYF
TRBD2	TRBV5-1	TRBJ2-5	15	NA	TGCGCCAGCAGCTTGCCGCTAGCGGGAAAAGAGACCCAGTACTTC	CASSLPLAGKETQYF
TRBD1	TRBV10-3	TRBJ2-5	16	NA	TGTGCCATCAGTTACTCAGGGGGCCTTGGGCAAGAGACCCAGTACTTC	CAISYSGGLGQETQYF
NA	TRBV5-4	TRBJ1-2	14	NA	TGTGCCAGCAGCGAAAGCGGCAGGTTCTATGGCTACACCTTC	CASSESGRFYGYTF
NA	TRBV5-1	TRBJ2-1	15	NA	TGCGCCAGCTCAATCCTAGCCCGCTCATACAATGAGCAGTTCTTC	CASSILARSYNEQFF
TRBD1	TRBV23-1	TRBJ1-4	16	NA	TGCGCCAGCAGTGAAGGGAGGGGACAGGTTATCGAAAAACTGTTTTTT	CASSEGRGQVIEKLFF
TRBD2	TRBV7-9	TRBJ2-3	14	once	TGTGCCAGCAGCTCTAGCGGGAGTGCAGATACGCAGTATTTT	CASSSSGSADTQYF
TRBD1	TRBV7-9	TRBJ1-1	14	NA	TGTGCCAGCAGCTTATTGAGAGGGGGCTCTGAAGCTTTCTTT	CASSLLRGGSEAFF
TRBD1	TRBV29-1	TRBJ1-1	14	NA	TGCAGCGAGCACAGGGGGCTCATGAACACTGAAGCTTTCTTT	CSEHRGLMNTEAFF
NA	TRBV6-5	TRBJ1-4	15	NA	TGTGCCAGCAGGAAAGGGGGACCAACTAATGAAAAACTGTTTTTT	CASRKGGPTNEKLFF
TRBD2	TRBV5-1	TRBJ2-7	17	NA	TGCGCCAGCAGCCGACTAGCGGGAAGTTATAGCTCCTACGAGCAGTACTTC	CASSRLAGSYSSYEQYF
TRBD1	TRBV19	TRBJ2-1	15	NA	TGTGCCAGTAGTATAGGGGGGACAGGGGTTTCTGAGCAGTTCTTC	CASSIGGTGVSEQFF
NA	TRBV7-3	TRBJ2-7	15	NA	TGTGCCAGCAGCTTAACGAGCCTTGTGGTCCACGAGCAGTACTTC	CASSLTSLVVHEQYF
NA	TRBV12-3/TRBV12-4	TRBJ2-7	13	NA	TGTGCCAGCACCACCGTTGGACTATACGAGCAGTACTTC	CASTTVGLYEQYF
TRBD2	TRBV18	TRBJ2-7	13	NA	TGTGCCAGCTCACCGGGGACTAGTAACGAGCAGTACTTC	CASSPGTSNEQYF
TRBD2	TRBV27	TRBJ2-3	17	NA	TGTGCCAGCAGTCCTACATCGGTGGGAGGGAACACAGATACGCAGTATTTT	CASSPTSVGGNTDTQYF
TRBD2	TRBV7-9	TRBJ2-7	12	NA	TGTGCCATCTCTGACGGGAGGGACGAGCAGTACTTC	CAISDGRDEQYF
TRBD1	TRBV6-5	TRBJ1-6	13	NA	TGTGCCAGCAGGACAGGGGGTAATTCACCCCTCCACTTT	CASRTGGNSPLHF
TRBD1	TRBV28	TRBJ1-4	16	NA	TGTGCCAGCAGCCTAAGACAGGGGAGGACTAATGAAAAACTGTTTTTT	CASSLRQGRTNEKLFF
NA	TRBV12-3/TRBV12-4	TRBJ1-1	12	NA	TGTGCCAGCAGTTTAGGAATAGCTGAAGCTTTCTTT	CASSLGIAEAFF
NA	TRBV9	TRBJ2-1	16	NA	TGTGCCAGCAGCGTAGACACAGGCGTGTCCTACAATGAGCAGTTCTTC	CASSVDTGVSYNEQFF
TRBD2	TRBV3-1/TRBV3-2	TRBJ2-4	16	NA	TGTGCCAGCAGCCAAGATAGCGGACTAGCGGGGAACATTCAGTACTTC	CASSQDSGLAGNIQYF
NA	TRBV29-1	TRBJ1-2	14	NA	TGCAGCGGGGAAGACAGTGGCCCTAACTATGGCTACACCTTC	CSGEDSGPNYGYTF
TRBD1	TRBV7-9	TRBJ2-2	14	NA	TGTGCCACCAAGACAGGGGGGAACACCGGGGAGCTGTTTTTT	CATKTGGNTGELFF
TRBD1	TRBV2	TRBJ1-2	16	NA	TGTGCCAGCAGTTCTAACAGGGGGCGTCTCGATTATGGCTACACCTTC	CASSSNRGRLDYGYTF
NA	TRBV12-3/TRBV12-4	TRBJ1-2	13	many	TGTGCCATTGCGGGAGGGGTGAGGGGCGGCTACACCTTC	CAIAGGVRGGYTF
NA	TRBV30	TRBJ2-3	15	NA	TGTGCCTGGGGGGGGAGCGGAGCGGAGACAGATACGCAGTATTTT	CAWGGSGAETDTQYF
NA	TRBV5-4	TRBJ2-1	16	NA	TGTGCCAGCAGCGACCAAGCGGCCTCCTCCTACAATGAGCAGTTCTTC	CASSDQAASSYNEQFF
TRBD1	TRBV28	TRBJ2-2	19	NA	TGTGCCAGCAGTTTAACCGTTTTGGGGACAGGGGGAGTCACCGGGGAGCTGTTTTTT	CASSLTVLGTGGVTGELFF
NA	TRBV3-1/TRBV3-2	TRBJ2-5	15	many	TGTGCCAGCAGCCAAACACTGACCCCCAGGGAGACCCAGTACTTC	CASSQTLTPRETQYF
TRBD2	TRBV6-5	TRBJ2-7	13	NA	TGTGCCAGCAGCCTCACCGCGGGGGACGAGCAGTACTTC	CASSLTAGDEQYF
TRBD1	TRBV28	TRBJ1-2	14	NA	TGTGCCAGCAGTCCCGACAGGGAGGAGGGTGGCTACACCTTC	CASSPDREEGGYTF
TRBD1	TRBV7-9	TRBJ2-2	14	NA	TGTGCCAGCAGCTTAATCCAGGGGGCCGGGGAGCTGTTTTTT	CASSLIQGAGELFF
NA	TRBV7-9	TRBJ1-1	16	NA	TGTGCCAGCAGGTCTTGGACAGTAACAACCAACACTGAAGCTTTCTTT	CASRSWTVTTNTEAFF
TRBD1	TRBV2	TRBJ1-2	15	NA	TGTGCCAGCAGTGATAGGGACAGAGCTAACTATGGCTACACCTTC	CASSDRDRANYGYTF
NA	TRBV4-3	TRBJ2-2	13	NA	TGCGCCAGCAGTCGTCGAGTCACCGGGGAGCTGTTTTTT	CASSRRVTGELFF
TRBD1	TRBV28	TRBJ2-1	11	NA	TGTGCCGCCCACGGGACAGGGAAGCAGTTCTTC	CAAHGTGKQFF
TRBD1	TRBV13	TRBJ1-1	14	NA	TGTGCCAGCAGCACGTCCACAGGGGGCACTGAAGCTTTCTTT	CASSTSTGGTEAFF
TRBD2	TRBV5-1	TRBJ2-1	16	NA	TGCGCCAGCAGCTTTGGGTTAGCGGGGTCCTACAATGAGCAGTTCTTC	CASSFGLAGSYNEQFF